This T cell receptor beta chain was sequenced during a study of blood T cell repertoires in COVID-19. For the study at large: Sites across the United States, Italy and Spain contributed samples from acute and convalescent COVID-19. Nucleic acid was either cDNA or gDNA, and it came from T cells, B-cell-depleted T cells, or PBMCs.

Under the authors' procedure: Nucleated cell number was recorded as an estimate derived from reference gene primer amplification. Produced via immunoSEQ multiplex PCR; TCRdb's table is partial and in-frame only. From that table come the V and J calls and clone size; the DNA was used to work out D and trimming. Of around 280,000 clones listed, around 87% are singletons. Participant reports of clinical history set cohort assignment. V was shortened by 2 bases and J by 1 base, with 9 bases between the two germline ends. CDR3 length: 14 amino acids. Germline CDR1 SQVTM, CDR2 ANQGSEA. The receptor was derived from a woman aged 18 to 35 with acute COVID-19. The chain is built from TRBV29-1 and TRBJ2-4; D is unclear. Input material: PBMCs or T cells enriched from blood (not recorded which). The CDR3 region has the DNA TGCAGCGTTGAATACCCTAGTGCCAAAAACATTCAGTACTTC. This translates into CSVEYPSAKNIQYF.